Listed here are 5 T cell receptor beta chains from one sample, sequenced in a study of identical twins. TCRdb reprocessed the 5' RACE reads with MiXCR, giving one entry per CDR3 protein. The sample includes roughly 700,000 distinct CDR3 sequences, around 8.3% of them seen just once. The sample also formed part of further work on yellow fever vaccine responses in identical twins.

The sample taken for sequencing was PBMCs. These receptors came from a young woman in good health.

This chain connects TRBV30 to TRBJ1-2; D possibly corresponds to TRBD1 (5 bases). The CDR3 sequence is 14 residues long. Trimming removed 4 bases from V and 2 bases from J, with 14 bases in between. Germline V lookup: CDR1 GTSNPN, CDR2 SVGIG (reference sequence). The CDR3 DNA is TGTGCCTGGAAACATAGCGGGGCCAACTATGGCTACACCTTC. Translation: CAWKHSGANYGYTF.

The rearrangement joins TRBV24-1 to TRBJ2-1; TRBD2 matches 16 bases. This CDR3 region has 18 residues. CDR1 and CDR2 from the germline V gene are KGHDR and SFDVKD. Germline trimming cut 3 bases from V and 6 bases from J; bases unmatched to any gene: 7. CDR3: CATSDTGTSGRVSNEQFF. The DNA of the CDR3 is TGTGCCACCAGTGATACCGGGACTAGCGGGAGGGTTTCCAATGAGCAGTTCTTC.

This clonotype was detected a few times. The rearrangement uses TRBV20-1 and TRBJ1-5, with D uncertain. The germline V gene has CDR1 DFQATT and CDR2 SNEGSKA (reference sequence). The CDR3 is 14 amino acids. The V gene lost 1 base and the J gene lost 6 bases, with 13 bases spanning the gap. The CDR3 protein is CSARGSRRGQPQHF. CDR3 nucleotide sequence: TGCAGTGCTAGAGGTTCAAGGCGTGGTCAGCCCCAGCATTTT.

This clonotype was found a few times. The V gene is TRBV7-8, the J gene TRBJ2-7; D may be TRBD2 (5 bases). V was clipped by 4 bases and J by 2 bases, with 15 bases between them. The CDR3 has 15 amino acids. Germline CDR1 reads SGHVS; CDR2 reads FQNEAQ. The CDR3 reads CASSSDSGITYEQYF. The CDR3 bases are TGTGCCAGCAGCTCGGACTCTGGGATTACCTACGAGCAGTACTTC.

The chain joins TRBV9 to TRBJ1-2; 7 bases are shared with TRBD1. J lost 3 bases, V lost 4 bases, and 6 bases had no gene match. CDR1 SGDLS and CDR2 YYNGEE come from the germline V gene. The CDR3 covers 14 residues. CDR3 sequence (DNA): TGTGCCAGCAGCAGAGGGGGGACAGACTATGGCTACACCTTC. Encoded protein: CASSRGGTDYGYTF. Full variable domain (missing parts from reference TRBV9 and TRBJ1-2): DSGVTQTPKHLITATGQRVTLRCSPRSGDLSVYWYQQSLDQGLQFLIQYYNGEERAKGNILERFSAQQFPDLHSELNLSSLELGDSALYFCASSRGGTDYGYTFGSGTRLTVV.